These T cell receptor beta chains were read from a single sample in a study of post-analysis software for immune sequencing data. MiXCR was run by TCRdb on the PCR reads, yielding one entry per CDR3 protein. The sample lists a few hundred thousand distinct CDR3 sequences, 34% occurring once. Sequencing used blood. These receptors all stem from a girl under 18 with multiple sclerosis. Both conserved end residues are trimmed from each CDR3. The size field is filled for only some rows; it gives once, few, many or a size class.

>TRBJ2-3|TRBV2|few
ASSIRTSTDTQY
>TRBJ2-7|TRBV24-1|NA
ATSDLLYGEQY
>TRBJ2-1|TRBV9|few
ASSVVVEGGLAGAKQF
>TRBJ1-4|TRBV27|NA
ASGAWTGEEKLF
>TRBJ1-2|TRBV29-1|NA
SVGQGLYDYT
>TRBJ1-1|TRBV5-1|few
ASSLVEGQAF
>TRBJ2-3|TRBV10-1|few
ATSQRHLGDTQY
>TRBJ2-1|TRBV20-1|NA
SAREAGGAWNEQF
>TRBJ2-3|TRBV20-1|NA
SARVNTDTQY
>TRBJ2-4|TRBV12-3/TRBV12-4|many
ASSLDWGSAKNIQY
>TRBJ2-7|TRBV5-1|NA
ASSTTGIFSYEQY
>TRBJ2-3|TRBV10-3|NA
AISVGQGRGTDTQY
>TRBJ1-2|TRBV4-1|few
ASSQRREGHYGYT
>TRBJ2-5|TRBV7-9|NA
ASSSSTLVTSETQY
>TRBJ2-3|TRBV20-1|few
SARDPGTSGGSDTQY
>TRBJ2-3|TRBV7-6|NA
ASSPYQGDTDTQY
>TRBJ1-2|TRBV27|few
ASSSRQGYGYT
>TRBJ2-7|TRBV5-1|NA
ASSLEPGPSYEQY
>TRBJ1-5|TRBV19|NA
ASSTSGDRHSNQPQH
>TRBJ2-5|TRBV20-1|NA
SANQLGGDQETQY
>TRBJ2-3|TRBV29-1|few
SVHRQGITQY
>TRBJ2-3|TRBV6-2/TRBV6-3|once
ASRHLGSGLSTDTQY
>TRBJ1-1|TRBV3-1|few
ASKNTEAF
>TRBJ1-2|TRBV12-3/TRBV12-4|NA
ASTPGRWDYGYT
>TRBJ2-4|TRBV7-3|few
AGSRDRERIQY
>TRBJ1-5|TRBV2|NA
ASSRTGIGNQPQH
>TRBJ2-3|TRBV25-1|few
ASSDLNGTRDASTDTQY
>NA|TRBV20-1|NA
SARDSTGLGETQY